The clone carrying this T cell receptor (beta chain) has ten or more counts. What it binds is not known. In germline, CDR1 is MGHRA, CDR2 YSYEKL. Trimming left V 4 bases short and J 8 bases short, with 9 bases between. The CDR3 sequence is 12 residues long. The data were taken from a study of T-cell reconstitution after alpha-beta-depleted transplantation in children. Regarding the study as a whole: A year had passed since transplant, and T-cell counts and diversity by then came mostly from newly produced T cells. Where some patients showed high TCRbeta diversity at day 60, it came from recipient T cells and thymic progenitors that had survived. Alpha-beta T cells present about two months after transplant were reported to originate from several hundred expanded graft clones.

Unique molecular identifiers featured in how the TCRbeta library was prepared. TCRdb called the PCR reads again in MiXCR, with one record for every CDR3 protein. Counted here are around 250,000 distinct CDR3 sequences, 7.5% to 9.5% occurring once; the ten biggest clones make up nearly 6.5%. The sequences come from PBMCs, mostly from graft donor cells, collected 180 days after TCRalphabeta/CD19-depleted stem cell transplant. This sequence joins TRBV4-1 and TRBJ2-1; D ambiguous. The TCR originated in a male patient aged 10 to 17 who had a stem cell transplant for acute lymphoblastic leukemia, so the T cells may come from the graft donor. CDR3 bases: TGCGCCAGCAGCCCAGCTGACCATGAGCAGTTCTTC. Amino acid sequence: CASSPADHEQFF.